The next 30 T cell receptor beta chains were all read from a single sample in a study of blood T cell repertoires in COVID-19. Clones were read by immunoSEQ multiplex PCR, and TCRdb kept only the in-frame ones, dropping some. The table shows 200,000 or so clones, with 88% occurring only once. The sequenced sample consisted of peripheral blood. The receptors stem from an older woman with acute or convalescent COVID-19.

The chain is built from TRBV24-1 and TRBJ2-3; 8 bases are shared with TRBD1. The junction had 5 bases not matched to a gene; V was cut back by 4 bases and J by 6 bases. This CDR3 is built from 14 residues. Germline CDR1 and CDR2: KGHDR and SFDVKD. Here the CDR3 DNA reads TGTGCCACCAGTGACACCGGGACAGGCGATACGCAGTATTTT. It yields the protein CATSDTGTGDTQYF.

The chain links TRBV5-1 to TRBJ2-5, with TRBD2 matching 13 bases. The CDR3 is made up of 16 amino acids. The junction had 6 bases not matched to a gene; V was cut back by 3 bases and J by 4 bases. Germline values: CDR1 SGHRS, CDR2 YFSETQ. The CDR3 protein is CASSSRLAGGRETQYF. CDR3 DNA: TGCGCCAGCAGCTCGAGACTAGCGGGGGGTAGAGAGACCCAGTACTTC.

V gene TRBV6-6 combines with J gene TRBJ1-5; D is unclear. V was pared by 7 bases and J by 4 bases, with 8 bases between. The CDR3 runs 12 residues. Germline loops: CDR1 MNHNY, CDR2 SVGAGI (reference sequence). CDR3: CASMLGNQPQHF. CDR3 nucleotide sequence: TGTGCCAGCATGCTCGGGAATCAGCCCCAGCATTTT.

The chain has TRBV7-3 and TRBJ1-6, with D possibly TRBD1 on 5 matching bases. The V gene lost 5 bases and the J gene lost 6 bases, with 11 bases spanning the gap. CDR3 length equals 14 residues. The germline V gene encodes CDR1 SGHTA and CDR2 FQGTGA. In DNA, the CDR3 is TGTGCCAGCAGCCCACAGGCCTCTAATTCACCCCTCCACTTT. This gives the protein CASSPQASNSPLHF.

CDR3 bases: TGTGCCAGCAGTGAAAGAGGCCGAAGAGCCTCTGGGGCCAACGTCCTGACTTTC. Amino acids: CASSERGRRASGANVLTF. This chain uses TRBV6-1 with TRBJ2-6; D is ambiguous. The V gene's germline CDR1 is MNHNS and CDR2 SASEGT. Trimming removed 2 bases from V and 0 bases from J, with 14 bases in between. This CDR3 contains 18 residues.

As DNA, the CDR3 is TGTGCCAGCAGCTCTTTTGCTGGCGGGGGCCCGAACACCGGGGAGCTGTTTTTT. Translated, it gives CASSSFAGGGPNTGELFF. V gene TRBV7-9 combines with J gene TRBJ2-2; tentatively, D is TRBD2 (7 bases). Germline CDR1 and CDR2: SEHNR and FQNEAQ (reference sequence). The CDR3 covers 18 residues. Trimming cost V 4 bases and J 0 bases, with 18 bases left between them.

J is TRBJ1-2 and V is TRBV19, with a possible D match to TRBD1 (6 bases). There are 13 residues in the CDR3. CDR1 is LNHDA and CDR2 is SQIVND in the germline V gene (reference sequence). Trimming left V 8 bases short and J 5 bases short, with 15 bases between. CDR3 residues: CASDDRTQYGYTF. CDR3 bases: TGTGCCAGTGATGACAGGACCCAATATGGCTACACCTTC.

The chain links TRBV28 to TRBJ1-2, with 7 positions matching TRBD1. Per germline, CDR1 MDHEN and CDR2 SYDVKM. The CDR3 runs 13 residues. V lost 5 bases, J lost 8 bases, and 8 bases stayed unmatched. The chain's CDR3 is CASSPGQVLGYTF. In DNA form, the CDR3 reads TGTGCCAGCAGTCCAGGACAGGTCCTAGGCTACACCTTC.

The V gene is TRBV10-3, the J gene TRBJ2-4; 14 bases fit TRBD2. With 3 bases clipped from V and 3 bases from J, the junction kept 4 bases outside the gene matches. Germline V lookup: CDR1 ENHRY, CDR2 SYGVKD. This CDR3 contains 17 residues. The CDR3 coding sequence is TGTGCCATCAGTGACCAAGGACTAGCGGGGGGCAAAAACATTCAGTACTTC. It yields the protein CAISDQGLAGGKNIQYF.

This rearrangement joins TRBV27 to TRBJ2-2, with TRBD2 identical over 8 bases. Germline CDR1 reads MNHEY; CDR2 reads SMNVEV (reference sequence). Trimming cost V 5 bases and J 2 bases; bases outside gene matches: 7. The CDR3 runs to 16 residues. CDR3 nucleotides: TGTGCCAGCAGTCAACCGACTAGCGCAAACACCGGGGAGCTGTTTTTT. Encoded protein: CASSQPTSANTGELFF.

This clone was picked up one time. This chain joins TRBV27 and TRBJ2-3; D gene unclear. Germline CDR1 reads MNHEY; CDR2 reads SMNVEV (reference sequence). V was trimmed by 5 bases and J by 2 bases, leaving 14 bases between them. This CDR3 is built from 15 residues. DNA for the CDR3: TGTGCCAGCAGTAGTGAGAGATTCCACACAGATACGCAGTATTTT. Translated: CASSSERFHTDTQYF.

CDR3 region: CASQSTVNNEQFF. CDR3 DNA: TGTGCCAGCCAATCCACGGTGAACAATGAGCAGTTCTTC. V and J are TRBV19 and TRBJ2-1; unclear D gene. The CDR3 has 13 amino acids. The V gene's germline CDR1 is LNHDA and CDR2 SQIVND (reference sequence). The ends were cut back, 9 bases at V and 5 bases at J, with 14 bases in the middle.

V and J are TRBV27 and TRBJ1-2; D gene uncertain. Germline V gene sequence: CDR1 MNHEY, CDR2 SMNVEV (reference sequence). Trimming removed 0 bases from V and 5 bases from J, with 7 bases in between. The CDR3 sequence is 13 residues long. The chain's CDR3 is CASSLSRSYGYTF. The CDR3 DNA reads TGTGCCAGCAGTTTATCGCGCTCTTATGGCTACACCTTC.

The chain combines TRBV19 with TRBJ1-4, with TRBD1 matching 7 bases. The CDR3 contains 14 residues. Trimming removed 3 bases from V and 3 bases from J; junction bases left unmatched: 1. Germline V gene data show CDR1 as LNHDA and CDR2 as SQIVND (reference sequence). The CDR3 DNA sequence: TGTGCCAGTAGTATCACAGGGGCTAATGAAAAACTGTTTTTT. Its translation is CASSITGANEKLFF.

This clone was picked up one time. The J gene is TRBJ1-1, the V gene TRBV7-3; D is ambiguous. The V end was cut by 2 bases, the J end by 1 base, with 5 bases between. This CDR3 is 13 amino acids long. In germline, CDR1 is SGHTA, CDR2 FQGTGA. The CDR3 DNA reads TGTGCCAGCAGCTTATACAGGAACACTGAAGCTTTCTTT. This codes for CASSLYRNTEAFF.

V gene TRBV5-1 combines with J gene TRBJ2-2; TRBD1 aligns across 7 bases. CDR1 is SGHRS, CDR2 YFSETQ, per germline. The CDR3 loop spans 14 amino acids. The V and J ends lost 3 bases and 6 bases, in that order; junction bases with no gene match: 5. The CDR3 DNA follows: TGCGCCAGCAGCTGGGCAGGGGGTTCCGGGGAGCTGTTTTTT. It specifies CASSWAGGSGELFF.

This sequence joins TRBV5-4 and TRBJ1-1; D is possibly TRBD1 (6 bases). CDR1 is SGHNT, CDR2 YYREEE, per germline (reference sequence). The CDR3 consists of 16 residues. Trimming took off 3 bases at V and 1 base at J, with 16 bases between the two ends. In DNA, the CDR3 is TGTGCCAGCAGCTCATCCCAGGGGATATGGAACACTGAAGCTTTCTTT. Translated: CASSSSQGIWNTEAFF.

As to this clone: The CDR3 end shows no conserved phenylalanine or tryptophan, and so a read error is likely. The chain links TRBV7-9 to TRBJ1-2; TRBD1 matches 9 bases. Per germline, CDR1 SEHNR and CDR2 FQNEAQ (reference sequence). V shed 7 bases, J shed 1 base, and the junction held 7 bases outside the gene matches. The CDR3 length is 15 residues. Written as DNA, the CDR3 is TGTGCCAGCACCTTGGGACAGGGAAATAACTATGGCTACACCCTC. Translating gives CASTLGQGNNYGYTL.

The J gene is TRBJ2-1, the V gene TRBV25-1; 9 bases map to TRBD2. The CDR3 runs 16 residues. The germline CDR1 and CDR2 sequences are MGHDK and SYGVNS. With V trimmed by 1 base and J by 4 bases, 5 bases remained unmatched. CDR3 loop: CASSEFAAGGYNEQFF. CDR3 nucleotide sequence: TGTGCCAGCAGTGAATTTGCTGCGGGAGGGTACAATGAGCAGTTCTTC.

This clone has only a few counts. The rearrangement links TRBV19 to TRBJ1-3; possible D gene TRBD1, 6 bases. V shed 1 base and J shed 3 bases, with 13 bases lying between them. The germline V gene encodes CDR1 LNHDA and CDR2 SQIVND (reference sequence). This CDR3 region has 16 residues. The CDR3 bases are TGTGCCAGTAGTATAGTCACAGGGCTGAATGGAAACACCATATATTTT. It encodes CASSIVTGLNGNTIYF.

Only one count was recorded for this clone. CDR3 coding DNA: TGTGCCAGCAGCCGCAGTGTCTCTGGGGCCAACGTCCTGACTTTC. Its protein product is CASSRSVSGANVLTF. The rearrangement joins TRBV7-9 to TRBJ2-6; D not certain. This CDR3 region has 15 residues. Trimming cost V 5 bases and J 0 bases, with 8 bases left between them. Germline-derived CDR1 and CDR2 are SEHNR and FQNEAQ (reference sequence).

The gene calls are TRBV7-2 and TRBJ2-1; 13 bases are a match to TRBD2. V lost 1 base to trimming and J lost 2 bases; unmatched junction nucleotides: 5. CDR3 length: 18 residues. Germline V gives CDR1 SGHTA, CDR2 FQGNSA. Here the CDR3 reads CASSLVGTSGVAYNEQFF. DNA for the CDR3: TGTGCCAGCAGCTTAGTGGGGACTAGCGGGGTCGCCTACAATGAGCAGTTCTTC.

This clone was recorded a few times. The chain carries TRBV5-1 and TRBJ2-5; D possibly corresponds to TRBD2 (5 bases). Looked up from germline, CDR1 is SGHRS and CDR2 is YFSETQ. This CDR3 is 14 amino acids long. V was clipped by 1 base and J by 5 bases, with 12 bases between them. The CDR3 is CASSLFLAGETQYF. For the CDR3, the DNA is TGCGCCAGCAGCTTGTTTCTAGCCGGGGAGACCCAGTACTTC. The entire variable domain, with the rest obtained from reference TRBV5-1 and TRBJ2-5, is as follows: KAGVTQTPRYLIKTRGQQVTLSCSPISGHRSVSWYQQTPGQGLQFLFEYFSETQRNKGNFPGRFSGRQFSNSRSEMNVSTLELGDSALYLCASSLFLAGETQYFGPGTRLLVL.

The chain is built from TRBV7-9 and TRBJ1-2, with 9 bases fitting TRBD1. The V and J ends lost 5 bases and 5 bases, in that order; junction bases with no gene match: 3. CDR1 is SEHNR and CDR2 is FQNEAQ in the germline V gene (reference sequence). The CDR3 extends over 13 amino acids. CDR3 residues: CASSGDRDYGYTF. The CDR3 DNA follows: TGTGCCAGCAGCGGGGACAGGGATTATGGCTACACCTTC. The variable domain in full, completed from reference TRBV7-9 and TRBJ1-2, reads DTGVSQNPRHKITKRGQNVTFRCDPISEHNRLYWYRQTLGQGPEFLTYFQNEAQLEKSRLLSDRFSAERPKGSFSTLEIQRTEQGDSAMYLCASSGDRDYGYTFGSGTRLTVV.

The genes are TRBV18 and TRBJ1-2, with TRBD1 as a possible D gene (5 bases). The CDR3 is 16 residues long. Trimming cost V 3 bases and J 4 bases, with 18 bases left between them. The V gene's germline CDR1 is KGHSH and CDR2 LQKENI. The CDR3 sequence: CASSPSDWGGSYGYTF. As DNA, the CDR3 is TGTGCCAGCTCACCTAGTGATTGGGGGGGTAGCTATGGCTACACCTTC.

The chain is built from TRBV5-1 and TRBJ2-3; 8 nucleotides align to TRBD2. Germline values: CDR1 SGHRS, CDR2 YFSETQ. With 0 bases clipped from V and 1 base from J, the junction kept 4 bases outside the gene matches. The CDR3 runs 16 residues. CDR3 sequence reads: CASSLVGAGGTDTQYF. The CDR3 nucleotides are TGCGCCAGCAGCTTGGTGGGAGCGGGGGGCACAGATACGCAGTATTTT.

This clone was picked up one time. The chain uses TRBV19 and TRBJ1-4; tentatively, D is TRBD1 (6 bases). There are 14 residues in the CDR3. Germline V gene sequence: CDR1 LNHDA, CDR2 SQIVND (reference sequence). V gave up 7 bases and J gave up 7 bases, with 16 bases separating them. The CDR3 sequence is CASKNRAMSEKLFF. The CDR3 region has the DNA TGTGCCAGTAAAAACAGGGCCATGAGTGAAAAACTGTTTTTT. Filled out from reference TRBV19 and TRBJ1-4, the complete variable domain reads DGGITQSPKYLFRKEGQNVTLSCEQNLNHDAMYWYRQDPGQGLRLIYYSQIVNDFQKGDIAEGYSVSREKKESFPLTVTSAQKNPTAFYLCASKNRAMSEKLFFGSGTQLSVL.

V usage is TRBV18 and J usage is TRBJ2-5; 13 bases align to TRBD2. Germline trimming cut 6 bases from V and 7 bases from J; bases unmatched to any gene: 5. This CDR3 is 14 amino acids long. Germline CDR1 is KGHSH and CDR2 is LQKENI. CDR3 sequence (DNA): TGTGCCAGCTCGCGGACTAGCGGGAGTGGGACCCAGTACTTC. Encoded protein: CASSRTSGSGTQYF.

V is TRBV28 and J is TRBJ1-2, with TRBD1 matching 8 bases. CDR3 length: 15 amino acids. Germline V gene sequence: CDR1 MDHEN, CDR2 SYDVKM. V lost 6 bases and J lost 1; bases outside the gene matches: 7. The CDR3 nucleotides read TGTGCCAGCAGCCTTACAGGGGGGAGTAACTATGGCTACACCTTC. As protein: CASSLTGGSNYGYTF.

This chain joins TRBV20-1 and TRBJ1-2; a possible D gene is TRBD1 (5 bases). With 7 bases removed from V and 4 bases from J, the gap between germline ends came to 10 bases. The CDR3 is 11 amino acids. Germline V lookup: CDR1 DFQATT, CDR2 SNEGSKA (reference sequence). The CDR3 DNA reads as TGCAGTGTCACGGGGGGCTATGGCTACACCTTC. This codes for CSVTGGYGYTF.